This entry concerns a single T cell receptor beta chain. The data were obtained in a study of blood T cells in healthy people across ages. The junction had 13 bases not matched to a gene; V was cut back by 6 bases and J by 3 bases. CDR3 length equals 16 residues. A second PCR of about 7 to 12 cycles used a sample-barcoded 5' primer and a J-beta primer mix. MiXCR was run by TCRdb on the 5' RACE reads, yielding one entry per CDR3 protein. The table lists under 2 million distinct CDR3 sequences, around 35% of them singletons. Material: blood. The sequence was collected from a woman aged 25 to 39 in good health. The chain links TRBV12-3 or TRBV12-4 to TRBJ2-7, with TRBD1 identical over 8 bases. CDR3: CASRPIGQGLFYEQYF. DNA for the CDR3: TGTGCCAGCAGGCCGATCGGACAGGGTCTTTTCTACGAGCAGTACTTC.